These 18 T cell receptor beta chains were all obtained from the same sample, sequenced in a study of cytomegalovirus exposure and HLA in healthy donors. The data were produced by immunoSEQ multiplex PCR, yet TCRdb's version contains in-frame clones alone and is incomplete. This sample has around 150,000 clones, with approximately 86% found just once. The sample was PBMCs. The receptors come from a woman between 18 and 29 years old in good health and CMV-seropositive.

The chain couples TRBV13 to TRBJ2-5; TRBD2 matches 15 bases. Germline CDR1 PRHDT, CDR2 FYEKMQ (reference sequence). CDR3 length equals 16 residues. V lost 5 bases and J lost 6; bases outside the gene matches: 7. The CDR3 DNA sequence: TGTGCCAGCAGCGCCGGACTAGCGGGAGGGCTTCAGACCCAGTACTTC. Encoded protein: CASSAGLAGGLQTQYF.

This clone has only one observation. The chain uses TRBV18 and TRBJ2-6, with 7 bases matching TRBD1. This CDR3 is built from 15 residues. Germline V CDR1 and CDR2: KGHSH, LQKENI. V gave up 6 bases and J gave up 2 bases; unmatched junction bases: 4. CDR3: CASSPDRAGANVLTF. CDR3 coding DNA: TGTGCCAGCTCTCCCGACAGGGCTGGGGCCAACGTCCTGACTTTC.

This chain connects TRBV28 to TRBJ2-5; D is possibly TRBD1 (6 bases). Trimming cost V 5 bases and J 2 bases, with 9 bases left between them. CDR3 length: 13 residues. CDR1 is MDHEN, CDR2 SYDVKM, per germline. The CDR3 here is CASSRTVQETQYF. The CDR3 coding sequence is TGTGCCAGCAGTCGGACAGTACAAGAGACCCAGTACTTC. The full variable domain, its missing parts supplied by reference TRBV28 and TRBJ2-5, is DVKVTQSSRYLVKRTGEKVFLECVQDMDHENMFWYRQDPGLGLRLIYFSYDVKMKEKGDIPEGYSVSREKKERFSLILESASTNQTSMYLCASSRTVQETQYFGPGTRLLVL.

The chain combines TRBV6-6 with TRBJ1-1; possible D gene TRBD1, 6 bases. V was pared by 8 bases and J by 8 bases, with 12 bases between. Germline V gene data show CDR1 as MNHNY and CDR2 as SVGAGI (reference sequence). The CDR3 has 11 amino acids. The CDR3 coding sequence is TGTGCCAGCTTAGGGGGTTCGGAAGCTTTCTTT. Its translation is CASLGGSEAFF.

The V gene is TRBV30, the J gene TRBJ2-5; D remains unclear. The CDR3 has 16 amino acids. CDR1 and CDR2 (germline): GTSNPN, SVGIG (reference sequence). V lost 2 bases, J lost 7 bases, and 23 bases lay in between. CDR3 amino acids: CAWSSSVTQLGVTQYF. The CDR3 DNA reads as TGTGCCTGGAGTAGTTCGGTGACTCAGCTGGGTGTGACCCAGTACTTC.

This clone came up a few times. The V call is TRBV7-9, the J call TRBJ2-3; D possibly corresponds to TRBD1 (6 bases). The CDR3 runs 15 residues. In germline, CDR1 is SEHNR, CDR2 FQNEAQ (reference sequence). With 4 bases removed from V and 0 bases from J, the gap between germline ends came to 11 bases. The CDR3 spells CASSYGGHSTDTQYF. DNA of the CDR3: TGTGCCAGCAGCTATGGGGGACATAGCACAGATACGCAGTATTTT.

The chain joins TRBV2 to TRBJ1-2; maybe TRBD1 (6 bases). V lost 5 bases, J lost 5 bases, and 9 bases lay in between. From germline, CDR1 is SNHLY and CDR2 FYNNEI. The CDR3 is made up of 12 amino acids. CDR3 residues: CASSQQGYGYTF. The CDR3, as DNA: TGTGCCAGCAGTCAACAGGGATATGGCTACACCTTC.

This clone was picked up one time. The rearrangement uses TRBV5-1 and TRBJ2-1; 8 bases align to TRBD1. J lost 5 bases, V lost 0 bases, and 7 bases had no gene match. Germline assignment: CDR1 SGHRS and CDR2 YFSETQ. The CDR3 contains 16 residues. The CDR3 reads CASSLAVTGGHNEQFF. As DNA, the CDR3 is TGCGCCAGCAGCTTGGCCGTCACAGGGGGACACAATGAGCAGTTCTTC.

The chain employs TRBV5-1 and TRBJ2-5; weak D call: TRBD1 (6 bases). Trimming stripped 0 bases from V and 2 bases from J, with 8 bases between. The germline gives CDR1 SGHRS, CDR2 YFSETQ. The CDR3 sequence is 14 residues long. DNA for the CDR3: TGCGCCAGCAGCTTGGGCGGACAGCAAGAGACCCAGTACTTC. The encoded protein is CASSLGGQQETQYF.

The chain combines TRBV18 with TRBJ2-5; 8 positions match TRBD2. The CDR3 is 13 residues long. The germline V gene has CDR1 KGHSH and CDR2 LQKENI. After removal of 3 bases from V and 7 bases from J, the junction contained 4 bases not matched to a gene. In nucleotides, the CDR3 is TGTGCCAGCTCACCGACTAGCGATGGGACCCAGTACTTC. Its translation: CASSPTSDGTQYF. The full variable domain, its missing parts supplied by reference TRBV18 and TRBJ2-5, is NAGVMQNPRHLVRRRGQEARLRCSPMKGHSHVYWYRQLPEEGLKFMVYLQKENIIDESGMPKERFSAEFPKEGPSILRIQQVVRGDSAAYFCASSPTSDGTQYFGPGTRLLVL.

This clone was detected only once. The chain joins TRBV28 to TRBJ2-1; D remains ambiguous. The CDR3 covers 12 residues. The germline V gene has CDR1 MDHEN and CDR2 SYDVKM. V was trimmed by 9 bases and J by 1 base, leaving 7 bases between them. The CDR3 loop is CASSRSYNEQFF. The CDR3 DNA is TGTGCCAGTTCTAGATCCTACAATGAGCAGTTCTTC.

The chain joins TRBV6-5 to TRBJ1-2; TRBD1 aligns across 8 bases. CDR3 length: 14 amino acids. Germline loops: CDR1 MNHEY, CDR2 SVGAGI. The V gene end was trimmed by 6 bases and the J gene end by 4 bases; junction bases not matched to a gene: 7. CDR3 nucleotides: TGTGCCAGCAGCAAACCAGGGGGCAGCTATGGCTACACCTTC. Its protein product is CASSKPGGSYGYTF.

The V call is TRBV2, the J call TRBJ2-2; TRBD2 aligns across 13 bases. The trim removed 6 bases at V and 2 bases at J, leaving 0 bases unmatched. In germline, CDR1 is SNHLY, CDR2 FYNNEI. There are 15 residues in the CDR3. The CDR3 is CASRGLAGNTGELFF. In nucleotides, the CDR3 is TGTGCCAGCAGGGGACTAGCGGGAAACACCGGGGAGCTGTTTTTT.

This clone was seen once. CDR3 in amino acids: CASSYVDSTLTEAFF. The CDR3 DNA is TGTGCCAGCAGTTACGTCGACAGTACGCTTACTGAAGCTTTCTTT. The chain employs TRBV6-5 and TRBJ1-1; weak D call: TRBD1 (5 bases). Germline lookup yields CDR1 MNHEY and CDR2 SVGAGI. Trimming pared 2 bases from V and 5 bases from J, leaving 15 bases between. The CDR3 consists of 15 residues.

The chain uses TRBV28 and TRBJ1-2, with D perhaps TRBD1 (6 bases). The germline V gene encodes CDR1 MDHEN and CDR2 SYDVKM. Trimming pared 8 bases from V and 4 bases from J, leaving 14 bases between. CDR3 length: 13 residues. The CDR3 loop is CASSPGQLYGYTF. CDR3 nucleotides: TGTGCCAGCTCACCGGGACAACTCTATGGCTACACCTTC.

The rearrangement joins TRBV11-2 to TRBJ1-1; no clear D gene. The CDR3 consists of 13 residues. Germline CDR1 is SGHAT and CDR2 is FQNNGV. Trimming took 2 bases from V and 5 from J, leaving 9 bases between them. CDR3 sequence reads: CASSLSRNTEAFF. DNA of the CDR3: TGTGCCAGCAGCTTAAGCAGGAATACTGAAGCTTTCTTT.

The chain couples TRBV28 to TRBJ1-1, with no clear D. V was clipped by 3 bases and J by 5 bases, with 10 bases between them. This CDR3 is 13 amino acids long. Germline CDR1 reads MDHEN; CDR2 reads SYDVKM. The DNA for the CDR3 is TGTGCCAGCAGTTTCCTAGCGGGGACTGAAGCTTTCTTT. As protein: CASSFLAGTEAFF.

The chain couples TRBV19 to TRBJ1-2; 9 bases are a match to TRBD1. V dropped 5 bases and J dropped 3; count of bases not matched to a gene: 13. Germline CDR1 reads LNHDA; CDR2 reads SQIVND (reference sequence). The CDR3 length is 17 residues. DNA of the CDR3: TGTGCCAGTAGTCCTACGGGACAGGGACGACGGGACTATGGCTACACCTTC. It translates to CASSPTGQGRRDYGYTF.